One and the same sample provided the 2 T cell receptor beta chains below, sequenced in a study of beta chain features in type 1 diabetes (dated by TCRdb to the late 2010s). What the work shows at the level of the full study, not this receptor alone: A moderate but significant shortening of TCRB CDR3 length was observed in type 1 diabetes patients in all four CD4+ subsets.

Libraries were prepared through the immunoSEQ multiplex PCR assay. The entire amount of isolated RNA was reverse transcribed using the High Capacity cDNA Reverse Transcription Kit, so the sequenced TCRB transcripts were expressed ones. Here the immuneACCESS table is served through TCRdb, limited to in-frame sequences with V and J called. Missing clones are a known gap in these copies; in checked studies unresolved V genes cover under half, and the rest lacks a known reason. Counted in this sample were 150,000 to 200,000 clones; approximately 62% of them appeared once. The ten largest clones capture under 0.1% of the sample. No cognate antigen is known for these TCRs. Material: naive CD4+ T cells from blood. The intended sense of this specimen's cell subset or site label: true naive CD4+ T cells. These receptors were obtained from a man aged 25 to 45 with type 1 diabetes.

This clone was counted only a few times. The V call is TRBV28, the J call TRBJ2-1, with 9 bases identical to TRBD1. The CDR3 has 14 amino acids. From germline, CDR1 is MDHEN and CDR2 SYDVKM. V lost 3 bases to trimming and J lost 3 bases; unmatched junction nucleotides: 0. Here the CDR3 reads CASSLTGGYNEQFF. The CDR3 region has the DNA TGTGCCAGCAGTTTGACAGGGGGCTACAATGAGCAGTTCTTC.

This clone turned up a few times. The chain is built from TRBV29-1 and TRBJ2-5; D is unclear. CDR1 and CDR2 (germline): SQVTM, ANQGSEA. CDR3 length equals 14 residues. V lost 6 bases, J lost 4 bases, and 18 bases lay in between. The CDR3 DNA is TGCAGCGTCCTGATAGCAATCTTAGGAGAGACCCAGTACTTC. It is translated as CSVLIAILGETQYF.